Below are 31 T cell receptor beta chains sequenced from a single sample in a study of CD8+CD57+ T cells in acquired aplastic anemia. CD8+CD57+ cell expansion had been shown by flow cytometry in patients chosen for sequencing. Profiling of TCR beta VDJ combinations and CDR3 sequences used genomic DNA as template. TCRdb independently ran MiXCR on the reads; one entry per CDR3 protein. The sample shows under 200,000 distinct CDR3 sequences, about 50% of them seen only once. The material sequenced was sorted CD4+, CD8+, or CD8+CD57+ T cells (not recorded which) from PBMCs. The receptors here all came from a human donor with aplastic anemia.

A few counts support this clonotype. The rearrangement joins TRBV7-8 to TRBJ1-6; no definite D call. The CDR3 is 12 residues long. V gave up 2 bases and J gave up 12 bases, with 8 bases separating them. Germline lookup yields CDR1 SGHVS and CDR2 FQNEAQ. The CDR3 is CASSLTAGPLHF. CDR3 bases: TGTGCCAGCAGCTTAACGGCAGGACCCCTCCACTTT.

This clonotype was recorded at least ten times. The gene calls are TRBV5-6 and TRBJ2-5, with TRBD1 matching over 8 bases. V lost 2 bases and J lost 5; bases outside the gene matches: 8. Germline loops: CDR1 SGHDT, CDR2 YYEEEE. The CDR3 is 15 amino acids. The CDR3 sequence: CASSFLQGARETQYF. The CDR3 coding sequence is TGTGCCAGCAGCTTTCTTCAGGGGGCGAGGGAGACCCAGTACTTC.

The chain joins TRBV7-9 to TRBJ2-2, with TRBD2 matching 9 bases. The CDR3 is 15 residues long. The ends lost 3 bases at V and 4 bases at J; junction bases unmatched: 3. Germline values: CDR1 SEHNR, CDR2 FQNEAQ (reference sequence). The CDR3 DNA reads TGTGCCAGCAGCTTGGGACTAGCTTTCACCGGGGAGCTGTTTTTT. It translates to CASSLGLAFTGELFF.

The sample holds many counts of this clonotype. V and J are TRBV2 and TRBJ1-3; no clear D gene. Germline loops: CDR1 SNHLY, CDR2 FYNNEI. This CDR3 has 11 residues. V was trimmed by 4 bases and J by 14 bases, leaving 12 bases between them. CDR3 nucleotide sequence: TGTGCCAGCAGTGGTTCGGTTCCCGTATATTTT. It translates to CASSGSVPVYF.

Details on this clonotype: This may come from a read error, since a much larger clone is one base off. The CDR3 reads CASSNGAGDGYTF. CDR3 bases: TGTGCCAGCAGTAACGGAGCGGGAGATGGCTACACCTTC. This chain uses TRBV6-2 or TRBV6-3 with TRBJ1-2; D is uncertain. V lost 5 bases to trimming and J lost 6 bases, with 13 bases between them. Germline loops: CDR1 MNHEY, CDR2 SVGEGT. This CDR3 region has 13 residues.

This rearrangement joins TRBV2 to TRBJ1-6; 7 bases align to TRBD1. CDR1 is SNHLY and CDR2 is FYNNEI in the germline V gene. The CDR3 consists of 14 residues. J was trimmed by 6 bases and V by 5 bases; bases with no gene match: 4. This CDR3 is CASSLDRLNSPLHF. For the CDR3, the DNA is TGTGCCAGCAGTCTGGACAGGCTTAATTCACCCCTCCACTTT.

This clonotype was detected many times. The chain joins TRBV5-4 to TRBJ1-1, with D unresolved. Trimming took off 4 bases at V and 1 base at J, with 17 bases between the two ends. The CDR3 runs 16 residues. Germline V lookup: CDR1 SGHNT, CDR2 YYREEE (reference sequence). CDR3 loop: CASSPIGRTANTEAFF. In DNA form, the CDR3 reads TGTGCCAGCAGCCCAATTGGGAGAACAGCGAACACTGAAGCTTTCTTT.

This clonotype occurred many times. The rearrangement joins TRBV30 to TRBJ1-2; D call uncertain. There are 12 residues in the CDR3. V lost 0 bases and J 8 bases, leaving 10 bases between the germline ends. Looked up from germline, CDR1 is GTSNPN and CDR2 is SVGIG (reference sequence). The CDR3 sequence: CAWSVGREGYTF. CDR3 in DNA: TGTGCCTGGAGTGTAGGGAGGGAGGGCTACACCTTC.

This clonotype was seen only a few times. The J gene is TRBJ2-1, the V gene TRBV10-3; D gene ambiguous. Germline V gene sequence: CDR1 ENHRY, CDR2 SYGVKD. Trimming removed 0 bases from V and 6 bases from J, with 12 bases in between. The CDR3 has 15 amino acids. CDR3: CAISESTTRSNEQFF. The CDR3 DNA reads TGTGCCATCAGTGAGTCGACGACACGTAGCAATGAGCAGTTCTTC.

Ten or more counts support this clonotype. The chain combines TRBV6-1 with TRBJ1-4, with TRBD1 matching 7 bases. Germline V gene data show CDR1 as MNHNS and CDR2 as SASEGT. The J segment lost 6 bases and the V segment lost 5 bases, leaving 3 bases of the junction unmatched. The CDR3 has 13 residues. Here the CDR3 DNA reads TGTGCCAGCAGTCGAGGGACAGATGAAAAACTGTTTTTT. Its translation: CASSRGTDEKLFF.

A remark on this clonotype: The junction differs from germline at one of its ends, possibly a read error. The chain has TRBV13 and TRBJ1-1; no definite D call. The CDR3 has 12 residues. Germline CDR1 PRHDT, CDR2 FYEKMQ (reference sequence). CDR3 residues: CASSSSNTDAFF. The DNA of the CDR3 is TGTGCCAGCAGCTCCTCGAACACTGACGCTTTCTTT.

The chain carries TRBV29-1 and TRBJ1-1, with TRBD1 matching over 9 bases. V shed 8 bases and J 3 bases; nucleotides not matched to a gene: 13. Germline-derived CDR1 and CDR2 are SQVTM and ANQGSEA. There are 15 residues in the CDR3. CDR3 nucleotide sequence: TGCAGCCAAGTAAACCCGGGACAGGGCCACACTGAAGCTTTCTTT. As protein: CSQVNPGQGHTEAFF.

This clonotype was counted ten times or more. The chain is built from TRBV5-4 and TRBJ2-1, with D perhaps given as TRBD1 or TRBD2 (5 bases each). Trimming stripped 4 bases from V and 6 bases from J, with 17 bases between. CDR3 length equals 15 residues. Germline V gives CDR1 SGHNT, CDR2 YYREEE (reference sequence). The CDR3 reads CASSDGPRGSNEQFF. DNA for the CDR3: TGTGCCAGCAGCGATGGTCCCCGGGGCTCCAATGAGCAGTTCTTC.

The chain links TRBV29-1 to TRBJ2-1; TRBD1 matches 10 bases. The ends lost 6 bases at V and 7 bases at J; junction bases unmatched: 12. The germline V gene encodes CDR1 SQVTM and CDR2 ANQGSEA. CDR3 size: 15 residues. CDR3 coding DNA: TGCAGCGTAGGGTCTACCGGGACAGGGGTAAATGAGCAGTTCTTC. It translates to CSVGSTGTGVNEQFF.

V gene TRBV7-9 combines with J gene TRBJ1-6; 7 bases are a match to TRBD1. Trimming cost V 5 bases and J 8 bases; bases outside gene matches: 6. CDR3 size: 14 residues. Germline CDR1 reads SEHNR; CDR2 reads FQNEAQ (reference sequence). The CDR3 loop is CASSAQGPDSPLHF. The CDR3, as DNA: TGTGCCAGCAGCGCACAGGGGCCGGATTCACCCCTCCACTTT.

The rearrangement links TRBV24-1 to TRBJ1-5, with TRBD1 matching 7 bases. Trimming removed 4 bases from V and 3 bases from J; junction bases left unmatched: 5. The CDR3 covers 15 residues. Per the germline V gene, CDR1 is KGHDR and CDR2 is SFDVKD. The CDR3 here is CATSEGTVLNQPQHF. The CDR3 nucleotides read TGTGCCACCAGTGAAGGGACAGTGCTCAATCAGCCCCAGCATTTT.

Turning to this clonotype: A clone one base away is much larger, so this may be a read error. The chain joins TRBV12-3 or TRBV12-4 to TRBJ2-7; weak D call: TRBD1 (6 bases). This CDR3 contains 14 residues. DNA of the CDR3: TGTGTCAGCAGCTTGGAGACACCAAGGGGGGAGCAGTACTTC. Amino acid sequence: CVSSLETPRGEQYF.

The chain uses TRBV19 and TRBJ2-6; no firm D call. Trimming left V 9 bases short and J 2 bases short, with 11 bases between. This CDR3 contains 14 residues. Germline V CDR1 and CDR2: LNHDA, SQIVND (reference sequence). The CDR3 DNA follows: TGTGCCAGGAGGATGGGGACTGGGGCCAACGTCCTGACTTTC. Translating gives CARRMGTGANVLTF.

The table lists this clonotype with many counts. The chain has TRBV10-3 and TRBJ2-2; D uncertain. V was shortened by 3 bases and J by 5 bases, with 7 bases between the two germline ends. This CDR3 comprises 13 residues. The germline V gene encodes CDR1 ENHRY and CDR2 SYGVKD. The CDR3, as DNA: TGTGCCATCAGTGATGAGTTAACCGGGGAGCTGTTTTTT. Protein: CAISDELTGELFF.

As DNA, the CDR3 is TGTGCCAGCAGTGCCGATATGGGCTATGGCTACACCTTC. Translation: CASSADMGYGYTF. The rearrangement joins TRBV2 to TRBJ1-2; D gene ambiguous. Germline lookup yields CDR1 SNHLY and CDR2 FYNNEI. The V gene lost 4 bases and the J gene lost 4 bases, with 10 bases spanning the gap. This CDR3 comprises 13 residues.

This chain connects TRBV11-1 to TRBJ2-3; D is uncertain. This CDR3 region has 16 residues. The V and J ends lost 1 base and 0 bases respectively, with 11 bases between them. Germline assignment: CDR1 SGHAT and CDR2 FQDESV (reference sequence). The DNA for the CDR3 is TGTGCCAGCAGCTTAGTCGCGCTATCTAGCACAGATACGCAGTATTTT. Translation gives CASSLVALSSTDTQYF.

The chain couples TRBV24-1 to TRBJ2-2, with D perhaps TRBD1 or TRBD2 (5 bases each). The CDR3 covers 15 residues. Trimming cost V 3 bases and J 2 bases, with 9 bases left between them. The germline V gene has CDR1 KGHDR and CDR2 SFDVKD. CDR3 in DNA: TGTGCCACCAGTGATAGTGGGGGAAACACCGGGGAGCTGTTTTTT. Protein sequence: CATSDSGGNTGELFF.

This clonotype has only a few counts. The chain joins TRBV2 to TRBJ1-2, with a tentative D call TRBD1 (5 bases). CDR1 and CDR2 from the germline V gene are SNHLY and FYNNEI. V gave up 6 bases and J gave up 5 bases, with 10 bases separating them. The CDR3 consists of 12 residues. The CDR3 protein is CASRGTEYGYTF. For the CDR3, the DNA is TGTGCCAGCAGGGGGACGGAGTATGGCTACACCTTC. Filled out from reference TRBV2 and TRBJ1-2, the complete variable domain reads EPEVTQTPSHQVTQMGQEVILRCVPISNHLYFYWYRQILGQKVEFLVSFYNNEISEKSEIFDDQFSVERPDGSNFTLKIRSTKLEDSAMYFCASRGTEYGYTFGSGTRLTVV.

This clonotype was recorded many times. The chain carries TRBV7-9 and TRBJ2-5; 12 positions agree with TRBD2. Trimming took 2 bases from V and 1 from J; bases not matched to a gene: 2. Germline V gives CDR1 SEHNR, CDR2 FQNEAQ (reference sequence). There are 16 residues in the CDR3. CDR3 in amino acids: CASSLILAGGQETQYF. CDR3 coding DNA: TGTGCCAGCAGCTTAATACTAGCGGGAGGCCAAGAGACCCAGTACTTC.

The chain recombines TRBV6-6 with TRBJ2-5; the D gene is possibly TRBD2 (5 bases). Trimming pared 5 bases from V and 4 bases from J, leaving 11 bases between. Germline V gene data show CDR1 as MNHNY and CDR2 as SVGAGI (reference sequence). CDR3 size: 13 residues. This CDR3 is CASSRGLGETQYF. As DNA, the CDR3 is TGTGCCAGCAGTCGCGGGTTGGGAGAGACCCAGTACTTC.

This clonotype was counted at least ten times. The chain links TRBV30 to TRBJ2-7; a weak D match, TRBD1 (6 bases). The CDR3 length is 13 residues. Germline CDR1 reads GTSNPN; CDR2 reads SVGIG (reference sequence). Trimming shortened V by 0 bases and J by 6 bases, and 12 bases separated the two germline ends. CDR3 sequence (DNA): TGTGCCTGGAGTGTCGTAAAGGGGGTCGAGCAGTACTTC. Residues: CAWSVVKGVEQYF.

Of note for this clonotype: A clone one base away is much larger, so this may be a read error. The gene calls are TRBV11-1 and TRBJ2-3, with D perhaps matching TRBD1 or TRBD2 (6 bases each). This CDR3 region has 16 residues. Deletions cut 5 bases from V and 4 bases from J, with 19 bases between. Germline V gene sequence: CDR1 SGHAT, CDR2 FQDESV (reference sequence). The CDR3, as DNA: TGTGCCAGCAGCCACCCAGGGGAGGTTGAAGCAGATACGCAGTATTTT. It codes for CASSHPGEVEADTQYF.

The V and J genes are TRBV10-3 and TRBJ2-3; 9 nucleotides match TRBD2. Looked up from germline, CDR1 is ENHRY and CDR2 is SYGVKD. The CDR3 is made up of 17 amino acids. With V trimmed by 3 bases and J by 6 bases, 13 bases remained unmatched. CDR3 bases: TGTGCCATCAGTGAAACCCTGTCTAGCGGGGCGAGGGATACGCAGTATTTT. It is translated as CAISETLSSGARDTQYF.

This clonotype was seen at least ten times. This chain connects TRBV20-1 to TRBJ2-2, with 7 bases aligning to TRBD2. The CDR3 is made up of 16 amino acids. V shed 0 bases, J shed 6 bases, and the junction held 10 bases outside the gene matches. Germline V gene sequence: CDR1 DFQATT, CDR2 SNEGSKA (reference sequence). The CDR3 sequence: CSARDDRGRAPGELFF. The DNA for the CDR3 is TGCAGTGCTAGAGATGATCGAGGGAGGGCCCCCGGGGAGCTGTTTTTT.

The chain uses TRBV4-1 and TRBJ2-7, with D hard to call. The germline V gene has CDR1 MGHRA and CDR2 YSYEKL. Trimming took 0 bases from V and 2 from J, leaving 8 bases between them. The CDR3 totals 14 residues. The CDR3 coding sequence is TGCGCCAGCAGCCAAGATCCCAGTCCCTACGAGCAGTACTTC. It specifies CASSQDPSPYEQYF.

Worth noting for this clonotype: Given a much more abundant clone one base away, this may be a read error. CDR3 sequence reads: CASSGPLRLADNEQFF. The CDR3 DNA sequence: TGTGCCAGCAGCGGCCCCCTCAGACTAGCAGACAATGAGCAGTTCTTC. V gene TRBV7-2 combines with J gene TRBJ2-1, with TRBD2 identical over 7 bases. From germline, CDR1 is SGHTA and CDR2 FQGNSA. V shed 5 bases, J shed 5 bases, and the junction held 12 bases outside the gene matches. The CDR3 length is 16 residues.